This entry lists 2 T cell receptor beta chains sequenced from one sample in a study of T-cell memory formation after mild COVID-19. In TCRdb, the 5' RACE reads were re-called with MiXCR into one record per CDR3 protein. The table records around 310,000 distinct CDR3 sequences, roughly an eighth of them present only once. The material sequenced was PBMCs or a T cell subset sorted from them (not recorded which). These TCRs come from a man aged 18 to 35 who had mild COVID-19 (a few samples of this study predate the infection). Cell type and time point are not known.

A few counts support this clonotype. V is TRBV7-9 and J is TRBJ2-3, with 10 bases that match TRBD2. This CDR3 region has 16 residues. Germline V CDR1 and CDR2: SEHNR, FQNEAQ (reference sequence). After removal of 1 base from V and 3 bases from J, the junction contained 4 bases not matched to a gene. The CDR3 DNA sequence: TGTGCCAGCAGCTTAGGCCTAGCGGGGGAGACAGATACGCAGTATTTT. Amino acids: CASSLGLAGETDTQYF. The full variable domain, its missing parts supplied by reference TRBV7-9 and TRBJ2-3, is DTGVSQNPRHKITKRGQNVTFRCDPISEHNRLYWYRQTLGQGPEFLTYFQNEAQLEKSRLLSDRFSAERPKGSFSTLEIQRTEQGDSAMYLCASSLGLAGETDTQYFGPGTRLTVL.

This clonotype was detected only a few times. The chain employs TRBV5-1 and TRBJ2-7; the D gene is possibly TRBD1 (5 bases). V lost 7 bases and J 4 bases, leaving 9 bases between the germline ends. The CDR3 covers 11 residues. Germline loops: CDR1 SGHRS, CDR2 YFSETQ. The CDR3 sequence is CASRRAYEQYF. The DNA of the CDR3 is TGCGCCAGCCGCAGGGCGTACGAGCAGTACTTC. Variable domain in full (rest from reference TRBV5-1 and TRBJ2-7): KAGVTQTPRYLIKTRGQQVTLSCSPISGHRSVSWYQQTPGQGLQFLFEYFSETQRNKGNFPGRFSGRQFSNSRSEMNVSTLELGDSALYLCASRRAYEQYFGPGTRLTVT.